This is a list of T cell receptor beta chains from one sample in a study of cytotoxic CD8 clonotypes in ibrutinib-treated CLL. Sequencing used immunoSEQ multiplex PCR; TCRdb keeps in-frame clones, though not all of them. The sample has some 130,000 clones; 85% to 95% are singletons. The sample consisted of PBMCs, taken after 12 months of ibrutinib treatment. Source of these receptors: a human donor with chronic lymphocytic leukemia. CDR3s include the opening cysteine and the closing phenylalanine or tryptophan. D genes are given only for firm matches.

TRBJ2-7 | TRBD2 | TRBV4-1 | TGCGCCAGCAGCCAAGACTCTCTTAGCGGGAGTCGCCCCTACGAGCAGTACTTC | CASSQDSLSGSRPYEQYF
TRBJ2-4 | NA | TRBV28 | TGTGCCAGCACCCTCCCCGGGGCTGCCAAAAACATTCAGTACTTC | CASTLPGAAKNIQYF
TRBJ1-2 | NA | TRBV27 | TGTGCCAGCAGTTGGAAGGGCCAAAACTATGGCTACACCTTC | CASSWKGQNYGYTF
TRBJ1-1 | TRBD1 | TRBV19 | TGTGCCAGTACCTCCGAGGGGGCAATCGCTGAAGCTTTCTTT | CASTSEGAIAEAFF
TRBJ2-1 | NA | TRBV5-1 | TGCGCCAGCAGCTTGGACGGCCCCTCCTACAATGAGCAGTTCTTC | CASSLDGPSYNEQFF
TRBJ1-1 | NA | TRBV10-3 | TGTGCCATCAATCAGGACACGAACACTGAAGCTTTCTTT | CAINQDTNTEAFF
TRBJ2-7 | NA | TRBV18 | TGTGCCAGCTCACCACCCGGGACAGCGGGGGCATACGAGCAGTACTTC | CASSPPGTAGAYEQYF
TRBJ2-1 | NA | TRBV28 | TGTGCCAGCAGGCTGGGACTGGGGGGTTATGAGCAGTTCTTC | CASRLGLGGYEQFF
TRBJ2-7 | NA | TRBV5-1 | TGCGCCAGCAGCTTGGGGGGCAGTAGCGCCTACGAGCAGTACTTC | CASSLGGSSAYEQYF
TRBJ1-2 | NA | TRBV5-1 | TGCGCCAGCAGCTGGACAGCGGGCTATGGCTACACCTTC | CASSWTAGYGYTF
TRBJ1-1 | TRBD1 | TRBV7-9 | TGTGCCAGCAGCCGCCTACAGGGGGCGAAGGCTTTCTTT | CASSRLQGAKAFF
TRBJ1-2 | TRBD1 | TRBV5-1 | TGCGCCAGCAGCTTGTTACAGGGGGAATATGGCTACACCTTC | CASSLLQGEYGYTF
TRBJ2-7 | TRBD1 | TRBV27 | TGTGCCAGCAGTTTAGAGGGACAGGCCTACGAGCAGTACTTC | CASSLEGQAYEQYF
TRBJ2-6 | NA | TRBV30 | TGTGCCTGGAGTGTACCTGGTCCCAACGTCCTGACTTTC | CAWSVPGPNVLTF
TRBJ2-7 | NA | TRBV28 | TGTGCCAGCAGTTCAATTTACGAGCAGTACTTC | CASSSIYEQYF
TRBJ1-1 | TRBD1 | TRBV18 | TGTGCCAGCTCACCGCGGGACAGGGATCCCACTGAAGCTTTCTTT | CASSPRDRDPTEAFF